Presented here are 23 T cell receptor beta chains from one specimen sequenced in a study of cytomegalovirus exposure and HLA in healthy donors. In the PCR, 60 Vbeta and 13 Jbeta primers were used. Using immunoSEQ multiplex PCR, the repertoire was profiled, and TCRdb retains in-frame clones only, with some absent. The sample lists around 67,000 clones; roughly 66% were seen once. The sequencing input was PBMCs. The source is a woman aged 50 to 65 in good health and CMV-seronegative.

This clone was seen more than once but under ten times. The gene calls are TRBV5-6 and TRBJ2-5; 8 bases agree with TRBD2. Germline CDR1 SGHDT, CDR2 YYEEEE. Losses at the gene ends were 3 bases for V and 5 bases for J; bases not matched to a gene: 9. The length of the CDR3 is 15 residues. This CDR3 reads CASSSLEREWETQYF. The CDR3 coding sequence is TGTGCCAGCAGCTCCCTAGAGCGGGAGTGGGAGACCCAGTACTTC.

The J gene is TRBJ2-7, the V gene TRBV5-1, with 12 bases identical to TRBD2. This CDR3 is built from 13 residues. The V gene end was trimmed by 4 bases and the J gene end by 7 bases; junction bases not matched to a gene: 3. Germline CDR1 SGHRS, CDR2 YFSETQ. CDR3 coding DNA: TGCGCCAGCAGCCCCGGACTAGCGGGAGAGCAGTACTTC. It translates to CASSPGLAGEQYF.

The sample holds a few counts of this clone. V and J are TRBV7-3 and TRBJ2-4; 7 nucleotides agree with TRBD2. Germline values: CDR1 SGHTA, CDR2 FQGTGA. This CDR3 contains 14 residues. V dropped 3 bases and J dropped 8; count of bases not matched to a gene: 7. In nucleotides, the CDR3 is TGTGCCAGCAGCTTCGGGGCCCGGGGGGACATTCAGTACTTC. The encoded protein is CASSFGARGDIQYF.

This clone was observed a handful of times. The chain is built from TRBV6-6 and TRBJ2-5; 9 bases agree with TRBD2. This CDR3 comprises 14 residues. Germline CDR1 reads MNHNY; CDR2 reads SVGAGI (reference sequence). J was trimmed by 3 bases and V by 2 bases; bases with no gene match: 1. The CDR3 is CASSYGGREETQYF. The CDR3 nucleotides are TGTGCCAGCAGTTACGGCGGGAGGGAAGAGACCCAGTACTTC.

J is TRBJ2-1 and V is TRBV2, with 10 nucleotides matching TRBD2. CDR3 length: 13 residues. Germline CDR1 is SNHLY and CDR2 is FYNNEI. J gave up 9 bases and V 6 bases, and 5 bases lay outside the gene matches. In DNA form, the CDR3 reads TGTGCCAGCAGGCTAGCGGGAGTTGTTGAGCAGTTCTTC. This codes for CASRLAGVVEQFF.

V usage is TRBV18 and J usage is TRBJ1-4, with a possible D match to TRBD1 (6 bases). Between the trimmed V and J ends, which lost 3 bases and 4 bases, there was a span of 12 bases. The CDR3 totals 15 residues. From germline, CDR1 is KGHSH and CDR2 LQKENI. CDR3 in amino acids: CASSPLTGLNEKLFF. CDR3 nucleotide sequence: TGTGCCAGCTCACCCCTAACAGGGCTTAATGAAAAACTGTTTTTT.

This CDR3 is CATSINPLAGGIEQFF. The CDR3 nucleotides read TGTGCCACCAGCATTAATCCCCTAGCGGGAGGGATTGAGCAGTTCTTC. V and J are TRBV15 and TRBJ2-1; 12 bases map to TRBD2. This CDR3 contains 16 residues. V lost 4 bases, J lost 9 bases, and 10 bases stayed unmatched. Germline V gene lookup returns CDR1 LNHNV and CDR2 YYDKDF (reference sequence). The entire variable domain, with the rest obtained from reference TRBV15 and TRBJ2-1, is as follows: DAMVIQNPRYQVTQFGKPVTLSCSQTLNHNVMYWYQQKSSQAPKLLFHYYDKDFNNEADTPDNFQSRRPNTSFCFLDIRSPGLGDTAMYLCATSINPLAGGIEQFFGPGTRLTVL.

J is TRBJ2-3 and V is TRBV10-2; possibly TRBD2 for D (5 bases). Trimming took 7 bases from V and 5 from J, leaving 7 bases between them. CDR3 size: 11 residues. Germline CDR1 reads WSHSY; CDR2 reads SAAADI. The CDR3 DNA is TGCGCCAGCACGGGGTTAGATACGCAGTATTTT. Translation: CASTGLDTQYF.

The chain is built from TRBV28 and TRBJ1-2; TRBD1 might be the D (5 bases). Between the trimmed V and J ends, which lost 6 bases and 7 bases, there was a span of 12 bases. The CDR3 is 12 residues long. The germline V gene has CDR1 MDHEN and CDR2 SYDVKM. The CDR3 is CASSQSTAGYTF. CDR3 in DNA: TGTGCCAGCAGCCAGTCGACAGCTGGCTACACCTTC.

This clone was seen a few times. This chain links TRBV6-5 with TRBJ1-5; 9 bases agree with TRBD1. The CDR3 contains 15 residues. The germline CDR1 and CDR2 sequences are MNHEY and SVGAGI. J gave up 4 bases and V 4 bases, and 5 bases lay outside the gene matches. The CDR3 region is CASSFSGTGNQPQHF. As DNA, the CDR3 is TGTGCCAGCAGTTTTTCCGGGACAGGGAATCAGCCCCAGCATTTT.

The rearrangement uses TRBV2 and TRBJ1-2; 7 bases agree with TRBD1. J was trimmed by 2 bases and V by 7 bases; bases with no gene match: 4. Germline CDR1 is SNHLY and CDR2 is FYNNEI. The CDR3 contains 13 residues. DNA for the CDR3: TGTGCCAGCACCGAGGGGGCCAACTATGGCTACACCTTC. Its translation is CASTEGANYGYTF.

This chain uses TRBV7-2 with TRBJ2-3; D remains unclear. Germline V gives CDR1 SGHTA, CDR2 FQGNSA. V was shortened by 2 bases and J by 1 base, with 10 bases between the two germline ends. This CDR3 is 15 amino acids long. The CDR3 loop is CASSLKSGRTDTQYF. As DNA, the CDR3 is TGTGCCAGCAGCTTAAAGTCAGGTCGCACAGATACGCAGTATTTT.

The J gene is TRBJ2-7, the V gene TRBV15; 9 bases fit TRBD2. Germline V gene lookup returns CDR1 LNHNV and CDR2 YYDKDF (reference sequence). This CDR3 spans 15 amino acids. The junction had 8 bases not matched to a gene; V was cut back by 1 base and J by 7 bases. As DNA, the CDR3 is TGTGCCACCAGCAGAGCCGGGACTAGCTTTCTAGAGCAGTACTTC. Protein sequence: CATSRAGTSFLEQYF.

This clone was detected only a few times. J is TRBJ1-1 and V is TRBV5-6; possibly TRBD1 for D (5 bases). The CDR3 has 18 residues. V was cut by 2 bases and J by 1 base, with 21 bases left in between. Looked up from germline, CDR1 is SGHDT and CDR2 is YYEEEE. As DNA, the CDR3 is TGTGCCAGCAGCTTTCTGGGGTTCGACGGGGGAGCGAACACTGAAGCTTTCTTT. Translation gives CASSFLGFDGGANTEAFF. The variable domain in full, completed from reference TRBV5-6 and TRBJ1-1, reads DAGVTQSPTHLIKTRGQQVTLRCSPKSGHDTVSWYQQALGQGPQFIFQYYEEEERQRGNFPDRFSGHQFPNYSSELNVNALLLGDSALYLCASSFLGFDGGANTEAFFGQGTRLTVV.

The chain joins TRBV15 to TRBJ1-2; 7 bases are a match to TRBD1. The CDR3 sequence is 14 residues long. Losses at the gene ends were 2 bases for V and 2 bases for J; bases not matched to a gene: 2. CDR1 is LNHNV, CDR2 YYDKDF, per germline (reference sequence). The CDR3 loop is CATSRPTGNYGYTF. In DNA form, the CDR3 reads TGTGCCACCAGCAGACCGACAGGGAACTATGGCTACACCTTC.

The rearrangement uses TRBV18 and TRBJ1-4; D possibly corresponds to TRBD1 (6 bases). The CDR3 consists of 15 residues. The V and J ends lost 3 bases and 3 bases respectively, with 11 bases between them. Germline CDR1 KGHSH, CDR2 LQKENI. In DNA, the CDR3 is TGTGCCAGCTCACCCCAGGGGCCGGCTAATGAAAAACTGTTTTTT. It codes for CASSPQGPANEKLFF.

The chain joins TRBV18 to TRBJ2-7; the match to TRBD2 covers 7 bases. In germline, CDR1 is KGHSH, CDR2 LQKENI. V gave up 5 bases and J gave up 5 bases; unmatched junction bases: 12. The CDR3 is 15 residues long. CDR3 residues: CASSASGTSNDEQYF. The CDR3 DNA sequence: TGTGCCAGCTCAGCCAGCGGGACTTCTAATGACGAGCAGTACTTC.

The chain employs TRBV9 and TRBJ2-2, with TRBD1 identical over 7 bases. Germline CDR1 and CDR2: SGDLS and YYNGEE. Trimming took 5 bases from V and 6 from J; bases not matched to a gene: 4. The CDR3 is 13 residues long. The chain's CDR3 is CASRDTGAGELFF. The CDR3 DNA sequence: TGTGCCAGCAGGGATACAGGGGCCGGGGAGCTGTTTTTT.

J is TRBJ1-1 and V is TRBV9, with D unclear. The CDR3 has 13 residues. The germline V and J ends were trimmed by 1 base and 4 bases, with 8 bases remaining between them. Germline V gives CDR1 SGDLS, CDR2 YYNGEE. In DNA form, the CDR3 reads TGTGCCAGCAGCGTATTCGTTTTCACTGAAGCTTTCTTT. This codes for CASSVFVFTEAFF.

CDR3 DNA: TGTGCCAGCAGCCCCACCTCGACAGGGCCCACTAACTATGGCTACACCTTC. This encodes CASSPTSTGPTNYGYTF. The chain employs TRBV4-2 and TRBJ1-2, with TRBD1 matching over 7 bases. Germline CDR1 reads LGHNA; CDR2 reads YNFKEQ. Unmatched junction bases numbered 11, after V lost 4 bases and J lost 0 bases. The CDR3 has 17 residues.

The rearrangement links TRBV18 to TRBJ2-7; D uncertain. Germline CDR1 KGHSH, CDR2 LQKENI. This CDR3 comprises 15 residues. Trimming stripped 3 bases from V and 0 bases from J, with 12 bases between. The DNA for the CDR3 is TGTGCCAGCTCACCGACATTAGAGAGCTCCTACGAGCAGTACTTC. This codes for CASSPTLESSYEQYF. Full variable domain (remainder filled in from reference TRBV18 and TRBJ2-7): NAGVMQNPRHLVRRRGQEARLRCSPMKGHSHVYWYRQLPEEGLKFMVYLQKENIIDESGMPKERFSAEFPKEGPSILRIQQVVRGDSAAYFCASSPTLESSYEQYFGPGTRLTVT.

The V gene is TRBV9, the J gene TRBJ2-1; tentatively, D is TRBD2 (6 bases). The germline CDR1 and CDR2 sequences are SGDLS and YYNGEE. Trimming left V 0 bases short and J 10 bases short, with 23 bases between. The CDR3 has 17 amino acids. CDR3: CASSVAPPSGGTGEQFF. The CDR3 DNA follows: TGTGCCAGCAGCGTAGCACCTCCCTCTGGGGGGACCGGGGAGCAGTTCTTC.

The CDR3 protein is CASTQRSAGGLDTQYF. For the CDR3, the DNA is TGTGCCAGCACCCAACGGTCAGCGGGAGGGCTAGATACGCAGTATTTT. This sequence joins TRBV2 and TRBJ2-3, with 10 bases aligning to TRBD2. The CDR3 has 16 amino acids. V lost 7 bases to trimming and J lost 5 bases; unmatched junction nucleotides: 12. Germline CDR1 reads SNHLY; CDR2 reads FYNNEI.